This T cell receptor (beta chain) was sequenced during a study of control samples from healthy donors and cancer patients (dated by TCRdb to the early 2020s). V loses 3 bases, J loses 3 bases, and the germline ends lie 9 bases apart. The CDR3 goes from the cysteine to the phenylalanine over 14 residues. This entry keeps only the CDR3 DNA: 42 bases, framed from base 1. CDR1 LNHDA and CDR2 SQIVND are derived from the germline V gene (reference sequence). Preparation of the library involved the immunoSEQ multiplex PCR assay. Held by TCRdb, this immuneACCESS table contains in-frame sequences only and omits some clones. Under half of the omission traces to an unresolved V gene where checked; the cause of the rest is unknown. This sample is represented by hundreds of thousands of clones; 75% to 95% of them were singletons. The ten largest clones add up to 5.5% to 8% of the sample. A remark on this clone: What this receptor recognizes is not known. Base qualities are not provided; no much larger clone lies one nucleotide away.

The sample was PBMCs. The receptor comes from a man in his forties with head and neck cancer. The chain is encoded by TRBV19 joined to TRBJ1-5; no confident D gene assignment can be made. CDR3 reads: CASSIESLNQPQHF. Read as DNA, the sequence is TGTGCCAGTAGTATTGAAAGCCTCAATCAGCCCCAGCATTTT.